The 12 T cell receptor beta chains given below trace back to one sample, sequenced in a study of CD8 T cells in ankylosing spondylitis. Study-level results: What appeared characteristic of ankylosing spondylitis blood was a TCR beta motif of seven to nine highly homologous variants.

TCRdb redid the calling of the 5' RACE reads with MiXCR, one entry per CDR3 protein. The table has just under 550,000 distinct CDR3 sequences, more than 9.5% seen once. Their antigens remain unidentified. Sequenced material: blood, either unsorted or a sorted T cell fraction (not recorded which). These receptors were taken from a male donor with ankylosing spondylitis.

The rearrangement links TRBV15 to TRBJ1-5; D is uncertain. The germline gives CDR1 LNHNV, CDR2 YYDKDF (reference sequence). The CDR3 is 13 amino acids. The V end lost 2 bases, the J end lost 4 bases, and 6 bases lay between the germline ends. The DNA of the CDR3 is TGTGCCACCAGCAGAATAATAAATCAGCCCCAGCATTTT. It codes for CATSRIINQPQHF.

This clonotype has more than one count but fewer than ten. The rearrangement links TRBV5-1 to TRBJ2-1; 8 bases fit TRBD2. Germline lookup yields CDR1 SGHRS and CDR2 YFSETQ. Germline trimming cut 4 bases from V and 7 bases from J; bases unmatched to any gene: 13. The CDR3 runs 16 residues. DNA for the CDR3: TGCGCCAGCAGCCCCCTAATGAGCGGGAGTTGGAATGAGCAGTTCTTC. Translated: CASSPLMSGSWNEQFF.

This clonotype was observed many times. The V and J genes are TRBV12-3 or TRBV12-4 and TRBJ1-2; D uncertain. V lost 7 bases, J lost 4 bases, and 13 bases lay in between. The CDR3 loop spans 13 amino acids. The CDR3 sequence is CASTPALTYGYTF. The CDR3 nucleotides read TGTGCCAGCACCCCGGCCTTGACCTATGGCTACACCTTC.

The V and J genes are TRBV15 and TRBJ2-7; no clear D gene. Trimming pared 0 bases from V and 4 bases from J, leaving 10 bases between. CDR1 LNHNV and CDR2 YYDKDF come from the germline V gene (reference sequence). This CDR3 contains 14 residues. The CDR3 spells CATSRDTGGYEQYF. The DNA for the CDR3 is TGTGCCACCAGCAGAGATACGGGTGGGTACGAGCAGTACTTC. Complete variable domain (other parts from reference TRBV15 and TRBJ2-7): DAMVIQNPRYQVTQFGKPVTLSCSQTLNHNVMYWYQQKSSQAPKLLFHYYDKDFNNEADTPDNFQSRRPNTSFCFLDIRSPGLGDTAMYLCATSRDTGGYEQYFGPGTRLTVT.

This clonotype appeared many times. The chain uses TRBV29-1 and TRBJ2-2; D uncertain. The CDR3 is 14 residues long. V was shortened by 7 bases and J by 4 bases, with 16 bases between the two germline ends. Looked up from germline, CDR1 is SQVTM and CDR2 is ANQGSEA. As DNA, the CDR3 is TGCAGCGCCCCCGGACCTGCAACCACCGGGGAGCTGTTTTTT. Translation: CSAPGPATTGELFF.

V is TRBV9 and J is TRBJ2-2; D gene unclear. Trimming cost V 2 bases and J 8 bases, with 13 bases left between them. The CDR3 is made up of 14 amino acids. Germline CDR1 reads SGDLS; CDR2 reads YYNGEE. DNA for the CDR3: TGTGCCAGCAGCGTTGGCCCACCCGGAGGGGAGCTGTTTTTT. As protein: CASSVGPPGGELFF.

This rearrangement joins TRBV7-6 to TRBJ2-1; TRBD2 is a possible D gene (6 bases). Trimming left V 1 base short and J 3 bases short, with 10 bases between. CDR3 length: 15 amino acids. Germline V gives CDR1 SGHVS, CDR2 FNYEAQ. CDR3 DNA: TGTGCCAGCAGCTTAGAAGGCGGGAACTACAATGAGCAGTTCTTC. It codes for CASSLEGGNYNEQFF.

CDR3 residues: CSARVLSTDTQYF. The CDR3 nucleotides read TGCAGTGCTAGAGTTCTTTCCACAGATACGCAGTATTTT. This chain connects TRBV20-1 to TRBJ2-3; D not certain. The CDR3 contains 13 residues. The germline CDR1 and CDR2 sequences are DFQATT and SNEGSKA (reference sequence). The V end was cut by 1 base, the J end by 2 bases, with 7 bases between.

This clonotype was detected a few times. This chain joins TRBV5-1 and TRBJ2-5; TRBD2 agrees at 7 bases. From germline, CDR1 is SGHRS and CDR2 YFSETQ. J was trimmed by 2 bases and V by 1 base; bases with no gene match: 11. This CDR3 comprises 17 residues. DNA of the CDR3: TGCGCCAGCAGCTTGCTCAGGGACGGGGGGAGTCAAGAGACCCAGTACTTC. Translated: CASSLLRDGGSQETQYF.

This clonotype was observed a handful of times. The chain has TRBV2 and TRBJ2-1; TRBD2 matches at 12 bases. From germline, CDR1 is SNHLY and CDR2 FYNNEI. J gave up 9 bases and V 4 bases, and 7 bases lay outside the gene matches. The length of the CDR3 is 15 residues. The CDR3 here is CASSGLAGGVAEQFF. In nucleotides, the CDR3 is TGTGCCAGCAGTGGTCTAGCGGGAGGGGTGGCTGAGCAGTTCTTC.

This clonotype was detected only a few times. The gene calls are TRBV11-2 and TRBJ2-1, with D perhaps matching TRBD1 (5 bases). Deletions cut 5 bases from V and 12 bases from J, with 17 bases between. CDR1 SGHAT and CDR2 FQNNGV come from the germline V gene. CDR3 size: 13 residues. CDR3 nucleotide sequence: TGTGCCAGCAGCCCCCGTGCGAAGGGGCCGCAGTTCTTC. Its translation is CASSPRAKGPQFF. Together with reference TRBV11-2 and TRBJ2-1, the CDR3 gives the full variable domain: EAGVAQSPRYKIIEKRQSVAFWCNPISGHATLYWYQQILGQGPKLLIQFQNNGVVDDSQLPKDRFSAERLKGVDSTLKIQPAKLEDSAVYLCASSPRAKGPQFFGPGTRLTVL.

This clonotype was seen a few times. This chain joins TRBV6-2 or TRBV6-3 and TRBJ2-7; D is possibly TRBD1 or TRBD2 (6 bases each). Germline V lookup: CDR1 MNHEY, CDR2 SVGEGT. The CDR3 is made up of 14 amino acids. The V end was cut by 6 bases, the J end by 3 bases, with 15 bases between. CDR3 in amino acids: CASRPQGRSYEQYV. The CDR3 nucleotides are TGTGCCAGCAGGCCCCAGGGGAGGAGCTACGAGCAGTACGTC.